This TCR beta chain was recorded in a study of T cells after yellow fever vaccination. The overall study: The fractions with low cell numbers were processed using SMART-Seq v4 Ultra Low Input.

With regard to this clonotype: What it recognizes is unknown.

Template-switching 5'RACE yielded the TCR cDNA; a universal primer site and UMIs were added in the process. TCRdb re-called the 5' RACE reads with MiXCR, one entry per CDR3 protein. The top ten clones hold about 15% of a sample with about 400,000 distinct CDR3 sequences, around 6.4% of them seen once. Study outcomes and limitations: The secondary response peaked faster, at day 5 versus 15, but was weaker.

This sequence was found in a man aged 25 to 40 who received the YFV17D yellow fever vaccine. Source: PBMCs, taken 5 days after the yellow fever booster vaccination.

In DNA form, the CDR3 reads TGTGCCAGCAGCTTAGCAGCGAGGACAGGGCCGTTCTTC. Protein sequence: CASSLAARTGPFF. V usage is TRBV7-9 and J usage is TRBJ2-1, with TRBD1 matching 8 bases. Germline V gene data show CDR1 as SEHNR and CDR2 as FQNEAQ (reference sequence). With 0 bases clipped from V and 15 bases from J, the junction kept 7 bases outside the gene matches. The CDR3 length is 13 residues.